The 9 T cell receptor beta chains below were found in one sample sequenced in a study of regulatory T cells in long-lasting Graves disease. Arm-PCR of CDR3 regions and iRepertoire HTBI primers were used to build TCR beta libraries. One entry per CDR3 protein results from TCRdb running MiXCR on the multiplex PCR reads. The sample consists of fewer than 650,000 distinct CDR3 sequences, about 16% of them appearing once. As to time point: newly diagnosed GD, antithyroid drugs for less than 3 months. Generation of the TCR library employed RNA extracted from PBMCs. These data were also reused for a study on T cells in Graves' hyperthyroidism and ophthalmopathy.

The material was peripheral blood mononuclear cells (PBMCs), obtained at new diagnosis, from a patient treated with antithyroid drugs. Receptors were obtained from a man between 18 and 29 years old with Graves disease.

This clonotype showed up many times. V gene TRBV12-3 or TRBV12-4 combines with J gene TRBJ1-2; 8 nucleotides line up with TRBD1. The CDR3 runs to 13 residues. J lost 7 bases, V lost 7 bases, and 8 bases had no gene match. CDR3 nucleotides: TGTGCCAGCATCCCGGACAGGGACAGTGGCTACACCTTC. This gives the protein CASIPDRDSGYTF.

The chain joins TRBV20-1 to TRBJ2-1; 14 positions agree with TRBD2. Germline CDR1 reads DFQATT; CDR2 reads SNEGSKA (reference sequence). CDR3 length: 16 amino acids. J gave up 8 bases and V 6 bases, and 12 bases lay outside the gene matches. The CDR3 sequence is CSAQRGLAGATHEQFF. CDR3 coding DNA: TGCAGTGCCCAGAGGGGACTAGCGGGAGCAACCCATGAGCAGTTCTTC.

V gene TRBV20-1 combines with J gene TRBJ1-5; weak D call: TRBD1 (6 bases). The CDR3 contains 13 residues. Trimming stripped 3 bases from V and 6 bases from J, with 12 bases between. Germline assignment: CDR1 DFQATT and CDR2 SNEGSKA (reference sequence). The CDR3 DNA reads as TGCAGTGCTAGCAGGGGTGATAGTCAGCCCCAGCATTTT. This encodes CSASRGDSQPQHF.

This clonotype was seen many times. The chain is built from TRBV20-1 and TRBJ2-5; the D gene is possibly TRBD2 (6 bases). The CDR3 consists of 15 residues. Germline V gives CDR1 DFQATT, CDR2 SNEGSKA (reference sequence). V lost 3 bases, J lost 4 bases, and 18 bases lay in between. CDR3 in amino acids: CSASRLANRRETQYF. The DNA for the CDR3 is TGCAGTGCTAGTCGGCTAGCGAACCGAAGAGAGACCCAGTACTTC.

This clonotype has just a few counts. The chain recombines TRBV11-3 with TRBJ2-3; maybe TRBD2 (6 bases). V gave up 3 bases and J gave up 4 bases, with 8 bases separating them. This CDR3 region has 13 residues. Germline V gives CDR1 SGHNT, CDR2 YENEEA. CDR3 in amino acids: CASSFLASDTQYF. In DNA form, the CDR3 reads TGTGCCAGCAGCTTCCTAGCGTCAGATACGCAGTATTTT.

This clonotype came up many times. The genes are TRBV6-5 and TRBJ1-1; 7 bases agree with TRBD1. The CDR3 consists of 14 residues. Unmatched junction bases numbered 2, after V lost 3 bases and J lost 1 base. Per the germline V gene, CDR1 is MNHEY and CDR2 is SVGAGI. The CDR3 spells CASSYGTANTEAFF. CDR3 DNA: TGTGCCAGCAGTTATGGGACAGCGAACACTGAAGCTTTCTTT.

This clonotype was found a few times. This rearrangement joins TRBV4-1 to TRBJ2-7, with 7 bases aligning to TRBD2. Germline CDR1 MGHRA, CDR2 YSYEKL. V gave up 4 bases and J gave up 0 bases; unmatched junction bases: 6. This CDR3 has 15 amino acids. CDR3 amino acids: CASSRPGGSSYEQYF. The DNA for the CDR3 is TGCGCCAGCAGCCGGCCCGGCGGGAGCTCCTACGAGCAGTACTTC.

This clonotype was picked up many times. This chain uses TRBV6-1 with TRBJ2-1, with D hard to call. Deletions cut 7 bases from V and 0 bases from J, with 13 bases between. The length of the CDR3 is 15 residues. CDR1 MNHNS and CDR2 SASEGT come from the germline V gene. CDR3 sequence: CASNWYSFSYNEQFF. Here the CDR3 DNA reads TGTGCCAGCAATTGGTACAGCTTCTCCTACAATGAGCAGTTCTTC.

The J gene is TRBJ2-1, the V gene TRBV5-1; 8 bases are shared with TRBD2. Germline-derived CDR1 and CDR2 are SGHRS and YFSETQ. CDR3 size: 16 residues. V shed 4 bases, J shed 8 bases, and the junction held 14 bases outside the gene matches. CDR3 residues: CASSLKREGNRYEQFF. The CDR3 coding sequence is TGCGCCAGCAGCCTCAAACGGGAGGGAAATCGCTATGAGCAGTTCTTC.